This T cell receptor (beta chain) was recovered during a study of blood T cells in healthy people across ages. Points from the study as a whole: Researchers judged that diversity estimates from one million T cells fell short of true values. Per million T cells, TCR beta diversity dropped roughly linearly as age increased. Strong correlation existed between TCR beta diversity and naive T cell percentage. Higher diversity and more naive CD4+ cells were features of long-lived donors, compared to aged donors.

V lost 7 bases and J 8 bases, leaving 9 bases between the germline ends. The germline gives CDR1 SNHLY, CDR2 FYNNEI. The CDR3 loop spans 11 amino acids. Details on this clonotype: Its antigen remains unknown.

The authors ran a second PCR of 7 to 11 cycles using a sample-barcoded 5' primer and a J-beta primer mix. TCRdb re-called the 5' RACE reads through MiXCR, storing one row per CDR3 protein. The sample includes some 640,000 distinct CDR3 sequences, 49% seen only once; the top ten take about 32%. Sequencing was carried out using blood. The genes are TRBV2 and TRBJ1-5; D ambiguous. This TCR came from a woman aged 60-75 years in good health. CDR3 amino acids: CASKSAEPQHF. CDR3 nucleotides: TGTGCCAGCAAGTCCGCCGAGCCCCAGCATTTT.